Given below is one T cell receptor (beta chain) in context. Its specificity is not known. The data were produced by immunoSEQ multiplex PCR, yet TCRdb's version contains in-frame clones alone and is incomplete. The table lists 4,500 to 7,000 clones, around 81% of them singletons. The sample originates from a study of tumor-infiltrating lymphocytes in localized non-small cell lung cancer. The study, taken as a whole, reports: Tumor T-cell fraction from TCR sequencing was not associated with recurrence-free survival (p = 0.61). Only some patients had TCR sequencing, depending on available tissue. TCRbeta sequencing showed higher T cell infiltration in tumors than uninvolved lung. Technical variation could not be separated from intratumor heterogeneity here.

Germline V lookup: CDR1 MRHNA, CDR2 SNTAGT. There are 13 residues in the CDR3. V gave up 5 bases and J gave up 5 bases; unmatched junction bases: 3. V and J are TRBV6-4 and TRBJ2-1; TRBD2 matches at 7 bases. Input material: lung tumor tissue. This TCR came from a human donor with non-small cell lung cancer. This chain's CDR3 is CASSSGTHNEQFF. Written as DNA, the CDR3 is TGTGCCAGCAGTAGCGGGACCCACAATGAGCAGTTCTTC.